The clone carrying this TCR beta chain was recorded a few times. The record originates from a study of blood T cell repertoires in COVID-19. The overall study: PBMCs, B-cell-depleted T cells, or T cells provided the cDNA or gDNA that made up the material.

V shed 7 bases, J shed 5 bases, and the junction held 14 bases outside the gene matches. From germline, CDR1 is SGHDT and CDR2 YYEEEE. The CDR3 is made up of 15 amino acids. Sequenced by immunoSEQ multiplex PCR; TCRdb stores in-frame clones only, minus some. The profile covers approximately 99,000 clones, with around 79% appearing a single time and around 18% taken by the ten largest. The sequence was collected from a woman of 80 years or more with active or convalescent COVID-19. The chain couples TRBV5-6 to TRBJ2-5; 7 bases line up with TRBD1. What was sequenced was peripheral blood. The DNA of the CDR3 is TGTGCCAGCCGGGTTCGCCAAACAGGGGTCGAGACCCAGTACTTC. It specifies CASRVRQTGVETQYF.